The clone carrying this T cell receptor (beta chain) was recorded a few times. The data originate from a study of patients and donors after allogeneic stem cell transplantation. MiXCR, applied by TCRdb to the RT-PCR reads, yields one record per CDR3 protein. The table lists roughly 880,000 distinct CDR3 sequences, roughly 18% of them singletons. This CDR3 region has 16 residues. Trimming left V 5 bases short and J 0 bases short, with 13 bases between. The specimen sequenced was blood, either unsorted or a sorted T cell fraction (not recorded which). This rearrangement joins TRBV12-3 or TRBV12-4 to TRBJ1-4, with a possible D match to TRBD1 (5 bases). This sequence was found in a human donor who was either an allogeneic HSCT recipient or a stem cell or donor lymphocyte infusion donor (not recorded which). It is not recorded whose cells these are; they may come from a transplant donor. The CDR3 loop reads CASSPGNLATNEKLFF. The CDR3, as DNA: TGTGCCAGCAGTCCAGGGAATCTTGCAACTAATGAAAAACTGTTTTTT.